Presented here are 20 T cell receptor beta chains from one specimen sequenced in a study of cytomegalovirus exposure and HLA in healthy donors. The PCR contained 60 Vbeta and 13 Jbeta primers. Libraries were prepared by immunoSEQ multiplex PCR; TCRdb keeps only in-frame clonotypes and omits some of them. The table lists about 230,000 clones, 78% of them singletons. Sequencing was performed on PBMCs. The receptors derive from a boy aged 5 to 17 in good health and CMV-seronegative.

In nucleotides, the CDR3 is TGTGCCAGTTGGACAGGGGTTTTTGAAGGAACTGAAGCTTTCTTT. Protein: CASWTGVFEGTEAFF. This chain joins TRBV6-5 and TRBJ1-1; 9 nucleotides match TRBD1. CDR1 MNHEY and CDR2 SVGAGI come from the germline V gene. The V gene end was trimmed by 9 bases and the J gene end by 5 bases; junction bases not matched to a gene: 13. This CDR3 contains 15 residues.

The chain joins TRBV9 to TRBJ2-1; tentatively, D is TRBD2 (6 bases). This CDR3 is built from 15 residues. V shed 3 bases and J shed 9 bases, with 19 bases lying between them. Looked up from germline, CDR1 is SGDLS and CDR2 is YYNGEE. The chain's CDR3 is CASSASGRVFGEQFF. The CDR3 nucleotides read TGTGCCAGCAGCGCCAGCGGGCGGGTTTTCGGTGAGCAGTTCTTC.

A single count supports this clone. The rearrangement joins TRBV7-3 to TRBJ2-6; the match to TRBD1 covers 8 bases. This CDR3 region has 18 residues. The V segment lost 1 base and the J segment 0 bases; nucleotides outside the gene matches: 5. The germline V gene has CDR1 SGHTA and CDR2 FQGTGA. The CDR3 DNA reads TGTGCCAGCAGCTTAATGGGGACAGGATTCTCTGGGGCCAACGTCCTGACTTTC. This gives the protein CASSLMGTGFSGANVLTF.

This chain connects TRBV27 to TRBJ2-7, with TRBD1 matching over 10 bases. There are 17 residues in the CDR3. Per the germline V gene, CDR1 is MNHEY and CDR2 is SMNVEV (reference sequence). J was trimmed by 2 bases and V by 0 bases; bases with no gene match: 7. In DNA, the CDR3 is TGTGCCAGCAGTTTATCCCCGCCCGGGACAGGGGCCTACGAGCAGTACTTC. Amino acid sequence: CASSLSPPGTGAYEQYF.

The chain links TRBV11-2 to TRBJ1-1, with D uncertain. CDR1 SGHAT and CDR2 FQNNGV come from the germline V gene. This CDR3 region has 13 residues. The V gene lost 6 bases and the J gene lost 0 bases, with 8 bases spanning the gap. The CDR3 spells CASRQPLNTEAFF. The DNA of the CDR3 is TGTGCCAGCAGACAGCCCCTGAACACTGAAGCTTTCTTT.

The CDR3 DNA sequence: TGTGCCAGCAGCCCAACTGGGACAGCCTACGAGCAGTACTTC. It encodes CASSPTGTAYEQYF. The chain has TRBV7-9 and TRBJ2-7; TRBD1 aligns across 7 bases. Germline V gene lookup returns CDR1 SEHNR and CDR2 FQNEAQ (reference sequence). After removal of 5 bases from V and 2 bases from J, the junction contained 6 bases not matched to a gene. The CDR3 sequence is 14 residues long.

This clone was seen a handful of times. The chain uses TRBV5-8 and TRBJ1-2; D call uncertain. From germline, CDR1 is SGHTS and CDR2 YDEGEE. The CDR3 is 16 residues long. V was pared by 0 bases and J by 3 bases, with 15 bases between. For the CDR3, the DNA is TGTGCCAGCAGCTTGGGCGGGAGGACGAGCTACTATGGCTACACCTTC. Amino acid sequence: CASSLGGRTSYYGYTF.

This clone has just a few counts. The chain uses TRBV19 and TRBJ2-7; 11 nucleotides line up with TRBD2. The V gene end was trimmed by 6 bases and the J gene end by 0 bases; junction bases not matched to a gene: 25. Per germline, CDR1 LNHDA and CDR2 SQIVND (reference sequence). The CDR3 length is 22 residues. CDR3 bases: TGTGCCAGTAGCCACGGTCTGATAAATTGGGCTAGCGGGGGGCGTCACTCCTACGAGCAGTACTTC. Its protein is CASSHGLINWASGGRHSYEQYF.

The rearrangement joins TRBV9 to TRBJ1-2, with 9 bases matching TRBD1. The CDR3 sequence is 16 residues long. With 4 bases clipped from V and 8 bases from J, the junction kept 15 bases outside the gene matches. Germline V gene sequence: CDR1 SGDLS, CDR2 YYNGEE. The CDR3 is CASSPNPGQGLRGYTF. CDR3 nucleotide sequence: TGTGCCAGCAGCCCCAACCCGGGACAGGGCCTTCGGGGCTACACCTTC. Full variable domain (missing parts from reference TRBV9 and TRBJ1-2): DSGVTQTPKHLITATGQRVTLRCSPRSGDLSVYWYQQSLDQGLQFLIQYYNGEERAKGNILERFSAQQFPDLHSELNLSSLELGDSALYFCASSPNPGQGLRGYTFGSGTRLTVV.

This chain connects TRBV6-1 to TRBJ2-7, with D possibly matching TRBD2 (7 bases). V gave up 2 bases and J gave up 3 bases, with 14 bases separating them. The CDR3 is 15 residues long. Germline lookup yields CDR1 MNHNS and CDR2 SASEGT. The CDR3 nucleotides are TGTGCCAGCAGTGAAATGGGGGGGGCCCACTACGAGCAGTACTTC. This gives the protein CASSEMGGAHYEQYF.

This rearrangement joins TRBV5-5 to TRBJ2-7; the D is unclear. Trimming cost V 4 bases and J 2 bases, with 4 bases left between them. The V gene's germline CDR1 is SGHKS and CDR2 YYEKEE (reference sequence). The CDR3 spans 11 residues. The CDR3 loop reads CASSTTYEQYF. In nucleotides, the CDR3 is TGTGCCAGCAGCACAACCTACGAGCAGTACTTC. The whole variable domain, remainder taken from reference TRBV5-5 and TRBJ2-7, is DAGVTQSPTHLIKTRGQQVTLRCSPISGHKSVSWYQQVLGQGPQFIFQYYEKEERGRGNFPDRFSARQFPNYSSELNVNALLLGDSALYLCASSTTYEQYFGPGTRLTVT.

The gene calls are TRBV19 and TRBJ1-1; 7 bases are shared with TRBD1. The CDR3 is 13 residues long. After removal of 6 bases from V and 4 bases from J, the junction contained 5 bases not matched to a gene. Germline V gene lookup returns CDR1 LNHDA and CDR2 SQIVND (reference sequence). CDR3 region: CASRTGVGTEAFF. DNA of the CDR3: TGTGCCAGTAGAACAGGGGTGGGCACTGAAGCTTTCTTT.

The chain employs TRBV29-1 and TRBJ2-3, with 12 bases identical to TRBD2. The CDR3 is made up of 16 amino acids. V lost 3 bases, J lost 3 bases, and 7 bases stayed unmatched. CDR1 SQVTM and CDR2 ANQGSEA come from the germline V gene. In nucleotides, the CDR3 is TGCAGCGTTGACGGACTAGCGGGAAAAAAAACAGATACGCAGTATTTT. This sequence encodes CSVDGLAGKKTDTQYF.

CDR3 nucleotide sequence: TGTGCCAGCAGCCTTCGGACAGACGCAATTTGGCCCCAGCATTTT. It translates to CASSLRTDAIWPQHF. The chain joins TRBV5-5 to TRBJ1-5; D may be TRBD1 (6 bases). V lost 4 bases and J lost 9, with 20 bases in between. The CDR3 is 15 amino acids. Germline V gene sequence: CDR1 SGHKS, CDR2 YYEKEE (reference sequence).

The genes are TRBV25-1 and TRBJ2-6, with 13 positions matching TRBD2. The CDR3 totals 17 residues. V dropped 4 bases and J dropped 2; count of bases not matched to a gene: 2. Germline V gene sequence: CDR1 MGHDK, CDR2 SYGVNS. The CDR3 DNA reads TGTGCCAGCAGTGGGACTAGCGGGAGAACTGGGGCCAACGTCCTGACTTTC. Protein sequence: CASSGTSGRTGANVLTF.

V and J are TRBV19 and TRBJ1-5, with D perhaps matching TRBD1 (5 bases). CDR1 and CDR2 from the germline V gene are LNHDA and SQIVND (reference sequence). The CDR3 is 17 amino acids. V was pared by 0 bases and J by 1 base, with 13 bases between. CDR3 nucleotides: TGTGCCAGTAGTATAGACCGGTGGGGGGACAGCAATCAGCCCCAGCATTTT. Amino acids: CASSIDRWGDSNQPQHF.

The chain couples TRBV5-4 to TRBJ2-7, with TRBD2 matching 11 bases. V dropped 4 bases and J dropped 3; count of bases not matched to a gene: 9. Germline loops: CDR1 SGHNT, CDR2 YYREEE (reference sequence). The CDR3 extends over 16 amino acids. CDR3 in amino acids: CASSAGLAGHYYEQYF. The DNA of the CDR3 is TGTGCCAGCAGCGCTGGACTAGCGGGCCACTACTACGAGCAGTACTTC.

The chain is built from TRBV5-1 and TRBJ1-2; possibly TRBD1 for D (6 bases). The CDR3 covers 12 residues. Germline loops: CDR1 SGHRS, CDR2 YFSETQ. Trimming took off 4 bases at V and 6 bases at J, with 10 bases between the two ends. Written as DNA, the CDR3 is TGCGCCAGCAGCCCTGACAGGAATGGCTACACCTTC. It is translated as CASSPDRNGYTF.

The V gene is TRBV18, the J gene TRBJ1-1, with D maybe TRBD1 (5 bases). Germline loops: CDR1 KGHSH, CDR2 LQKENI. Trimming pared 3 bases from V and 10 bases from J, leaving 15 bases between. This CDR3 contains 13 residues. The CDR3 sequence is CASSPRGGETAFF. CDR3 bases: TGTGCCAGCTCACCCCGGGGGGGTGAAACAGCTTTCTTT.

The CDR3 DNA sequence: TGTGCCTGGAGTGCAACCATAGCGGCTGAGCAGTTCTTC. Its protein product is CAWSATIAAEQFF. The chain recombines TRBV30 with TRBJ2-1; TRBD2 is a possible D gene (6 bases). CDR1 is GTSNPN, CDR2 SVGIG, per germline (reference sequence). The germline V and J ends were trimmed by 1 base and 9 bases, with 13 bases remaining between them. This CDR3 comprises 13 residues.